The following is a TCR beta chain sequence with its context. Its specificity is unknown. Sequencing of TCR beta covered CD8+ and CD4+ T cells obtained from blood. TEMRA cells were FACS-enriched and CD8+ and CD4+ T cells negatively isolated. The sample originates from a study of CD8 T cells in Susac syndrome. Study-wide findings and caveats: TCR sequencing and HLA analysis covered a relatively small number of individuals.

Roughly 0.45 to 1 ug RNA was reverse transcribed with random hexamers. By means of immunoSEQ multiplex PCR, TCR beta CDR3 spanning 54 Vbeta and 13 Jbeta underwent amplification. TCRdb re-analysed the immunoSEQ multiplex PCR reads in MiXCR, keeping a single row per CDR3 protein. Counted here are more than 130,000 distinct CDR3 sequences, 94% occurring once; the ten biggest clones make up about 0.25%. The CDR3 runs to 17 residues. Germline V CDR1 and CDR2: MDHEN, SYDVKM. V lost 4 bases, J lost 5 bases, and 17 bases stayed unmatched. The TCR originated in a human donor in good health. The rearrangement uses TRBV28 and TRBJ2-7; 7 positions match TRBD2. The sequencing input was CD8+ T cells from PBMCs. CDR3 coding DNA: TGTGCCAGCAGTTCCATCCCCGTAGCGGGTATTGACAACGAGCAGTACTTC. Protein: CASSSIPVAGIDNEQYF.